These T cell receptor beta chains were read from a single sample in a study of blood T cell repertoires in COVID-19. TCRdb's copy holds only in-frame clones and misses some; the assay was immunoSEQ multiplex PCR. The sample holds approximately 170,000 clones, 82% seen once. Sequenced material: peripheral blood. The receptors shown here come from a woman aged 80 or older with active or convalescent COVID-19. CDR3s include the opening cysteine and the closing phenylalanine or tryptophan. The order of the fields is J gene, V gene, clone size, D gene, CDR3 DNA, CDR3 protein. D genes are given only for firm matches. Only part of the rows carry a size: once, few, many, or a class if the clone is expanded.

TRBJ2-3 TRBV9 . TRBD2 TGTGCCAGCAGCGTATTAAGCGGGAGCGGATCAGATACGCAGTATTTT CASSVLSGSGSDTQYF
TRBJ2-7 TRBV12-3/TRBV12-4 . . TGTGCCAGCAGTACACTAGTTCTCTACGAGCAGTACTTC CASSTLVLYEQYF
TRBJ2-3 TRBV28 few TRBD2 TGTGCCAGCAGACCAAGACTAGCGGGTTGGGATACGCAGTATTTT CASRPRLAGWDTQYF
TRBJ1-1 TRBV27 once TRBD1 TGTGCCAGCAGTCTACCGACAGGGACAGCTTTCTTT CASSLPTGTAFF
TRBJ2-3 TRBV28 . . TGTGCCAGCAGTTTCACTCTGTGGGAGCCTGGCACAGATACGCAGTATTTT CASSFTLWEPGTDTQYF
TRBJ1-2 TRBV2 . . TGTGCCAGCAGTGTTGAAAGCCACAACTATGGCTACACCTTC CASSVESHNYGYTF
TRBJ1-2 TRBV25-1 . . TGTGCCAGCCTCTCTCGGTATGGCTACACCTTC CASLSRYGYTF
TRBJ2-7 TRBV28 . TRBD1 TGTGCCAGCAGCCTTAACGCCGGGACAGCCAAAGCCTACGAGCAGTACTTC CASSLNAGTAKAYEQYF
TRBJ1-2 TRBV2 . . TGTGCCAGCACCCTCGGGTCAGCTAACTATGGCTACACCTTC CASTLGSANYGYTF
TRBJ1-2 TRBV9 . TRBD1 TGTGCCAGCAGGGCGGGAGGGGGCCAGGGTGGCTACACCTTC CASRAGGGQGGYTF
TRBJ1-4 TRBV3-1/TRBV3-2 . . TGTGCCAGCAGCCCCCTGTGGGGAGACGAAAAACTGTTTTTT CASSPLWGDEKLFF
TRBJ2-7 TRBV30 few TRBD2 TGTGCCTGGATGCCGGGACTAGCGGGAAGGGAGCAGTACTTC CAWMPGLAGREQYF
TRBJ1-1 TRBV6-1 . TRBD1 TGTGCCAGCAGTGATATTAGGACAGGGTGGAACACTGAAGCTTTCTTT CASSDIRTGWNTEAFF
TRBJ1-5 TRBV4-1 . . TGCGCCAGCAGCCAATCAGCTAGGACACCGGTCAATCAGCCCCAGCATTTT CASSQSARTPVNQPQHF
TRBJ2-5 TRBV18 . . TGTGCCAGCTCACCCAACAGGGGACTCGGGGAGACCCAGTACTTC CASSPNRGLGETQYF
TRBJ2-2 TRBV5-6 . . TGTGCCAGCAGCTTGTGGCGCGGGGGCGAGTCCGGGGAGCTGTTTTTT CASSLWRGGESGELFF
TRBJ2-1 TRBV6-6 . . TGTGCCAGCAGCCCGACTAGGGGCGGGATATCCAATGAGCAGTTCTTC CASSPTRGGISNEQFF
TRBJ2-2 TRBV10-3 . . TGTGCCACCACACAGGGTGCCGGGGAGCTGTTTTTT CATTQGAGELFF
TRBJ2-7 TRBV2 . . TGTGCCAGCAGTTCAGGACAGAGGACGCAGTACTTC CASSSGQRTQYF
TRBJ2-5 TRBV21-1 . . TGTGCCAGCAGCAAACCAGGAGGGGTACTAGCGGAAGAGACCCAGTACTTC CASSKPGGVLAEETQYF
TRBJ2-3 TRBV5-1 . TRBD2 TGCGCCAGCAGCCCGTGGACTAGCGGGAGGTCAGATACGCAGTATTTT CASSPWTSGRSDTQYF
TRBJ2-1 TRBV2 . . TGTGCCAGTAAAGAAAGGGGGAATGAGCAGTTCTTC CASKERGNEQFF
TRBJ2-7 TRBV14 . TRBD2 TGTGCCAGCAGCCAATCGAGCGGGAGCAACGAGCAGTACTTC CASSQSSGSNEQYF
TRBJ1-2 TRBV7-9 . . TGTGCCAGCAGCTTAGCGTTAACAGAGACCTATGGCTACACCTTC CASSLALTETYGYTF
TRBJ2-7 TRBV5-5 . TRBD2 TGTGCCAGCCACCTAGCGGGAGTCTCCGAGCAGTACTTC CASHLAGVSEQYF
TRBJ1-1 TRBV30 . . TGTGCCCCCGCCGGGGAAAACGACACTGAAGCTTTCTTT CAPAGENDTEAFF
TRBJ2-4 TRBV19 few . TGTGCCAGTAGTATAAGTAGCGAGTCTGACATTCAGTACTTC CASSISSESDIQYF
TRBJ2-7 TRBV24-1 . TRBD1 TGTGCCACCAGTGACTCAGGGGGCTCAGCCTACGAGCAGTACTTC CATSDSGGSAYEQYF
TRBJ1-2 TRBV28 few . TGTGCCAGCCTTGAAGATCAGATCTATGGCTACACCTTC CASLEDQIYGYTF
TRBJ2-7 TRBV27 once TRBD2 TGTGCCAGCAGTACGCTAGCGGGAGGATTCTACGAGCAGTACTTC CASSTLAGGFYEQYF
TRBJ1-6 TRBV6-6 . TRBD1 TGTGCCAGCAGACGAACCGGGACAGACGCTTATAATTCACCCCTCCACTTT CASRRTGTDAYNSPLHF
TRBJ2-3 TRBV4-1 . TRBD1 TGCGCCAGCAGCCAGAACAGGGGGAGCACAGATACGCAGTATTTT CASSQNRGSTDTQYF
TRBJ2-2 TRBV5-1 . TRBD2 TGCGCCAGCAGCTTCAAAGCGGGGGACACCGGGGAGCTGTTTTTT CASSFKAGDTGELFF
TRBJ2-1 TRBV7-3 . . TGTGCCAGCAGCTCTAAGCCAGGGGTGGCACTAAACAATGAGCAGTTCTTC CASSSKPGVALNNEQFF
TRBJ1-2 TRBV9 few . TGTGCCAGCAGCGGAGGGGTGGGGAGGCGTAATGGCTACACCTTC CASSGGVGRRNGYTF
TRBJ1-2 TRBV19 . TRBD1 TGTGCCAGTAGTATCAGTCGAGGGGGCGCGTATGGCTACACCTTC CASSISRGGAYGYTF
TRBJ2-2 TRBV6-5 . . TGTGCCAGCGGCGTAACGGGATTGAGCACCGGGGAGCTGTTTTTT CASGVTGLSTGELFF
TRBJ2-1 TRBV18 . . TGTGCCAGCTCGTGGACAGACAGCTCCTACAATGAGCAGTTCTTC CASSWTDSSYNEQFF
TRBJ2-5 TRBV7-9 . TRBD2 TGTGCCAGCAGCTTAGCTGGGACTAGCGGGACCGGAGAGACCCAGTACTTC CASSLAGTSGTGETQYF
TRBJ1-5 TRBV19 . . TGTGCCAGTAGTCCTCGTGCGGGGCGCAATCAGCCCCAGCATTTT CASSPRAGRNQPQHF
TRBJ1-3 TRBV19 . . TGTGCCAGTAGAATCCACGGACAGATCTCTGGAAACACCATATATTTT CASRIHGQISGNTIYF
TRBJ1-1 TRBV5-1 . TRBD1 TGCGCCAGCAGCTTGCGACAGGGGGCGTGGGGCACTACTGAAGCTTTCTTT CASSLRQGAWGTTEAFF
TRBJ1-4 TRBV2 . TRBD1 TGTGCCAGCGACCGGGACAGGCAAGAAAAACTGTTTTTT CASDRDRQEKLFF
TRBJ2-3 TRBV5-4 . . TGTGCCAGCAGCTTGAGTCTATCTCACCCAGATACGCAGTATTTT CASSLSLSHPDTQYF
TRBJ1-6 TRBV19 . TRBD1 TGTGCCAGTAGTCCATTGGGACAGGGGCGTCAGGGGGCCCTCCACTTT CASSPLGQGRQGALHF
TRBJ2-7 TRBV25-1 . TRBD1 TGTGCCAGCAGTGAATCCCCGCACCAGGGGGCTGGCGAGCAGTACTTC CASSESPHQGAGEQYF
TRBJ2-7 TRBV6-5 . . TGTGCCAGCAGGGAGACTCGAAGCTCCTACGAGCAGTACTTC CASRETRSSYEQYF
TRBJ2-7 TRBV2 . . TGTGCCAGCAGAGGAACCTGGGCCGGCGAGCAGTACTTC CASRGTWAGEQYF
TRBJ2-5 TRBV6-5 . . TGTGCCAGCAGGTTACATTGGGAGCCAGAGACCCAGTACTTC CASRLHWEPETQYF
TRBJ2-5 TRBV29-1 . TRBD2 TGCAGCGTTGAAGTCGGCCCTAGCGGGATGACGGCCCAGTACTTC CSVEVGPSGMTAQYF
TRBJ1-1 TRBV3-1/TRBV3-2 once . TGTGCCAGCAGCCGCCGGGGGGGGGACACTGAAGCTTTCTTT CASSRRGGDTEAFF
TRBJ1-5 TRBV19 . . TGTGCCAGTAGTATAGAGAGGTCCCAAAGTCAGCCCCAGCATTTT CASSIERSQSQPQHF
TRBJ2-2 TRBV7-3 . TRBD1 TGTGCCAGCAGCCTAACCGGGACAGGGGGCACCGGGGAGCTGTTTTTT CASSLTGTGGTGELFF
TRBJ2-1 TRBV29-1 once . TGCAGCGTTGAATTTCAGAGGGACAATGAGCAGTTCTTC CSVEFQRDNEQFF
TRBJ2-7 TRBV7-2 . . TGTGCCAGCAGCTTAATGCGTTCCGCCTACGAGCAGTACTTC CASSLMRSAYEQYF
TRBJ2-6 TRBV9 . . TGTGCCAGCAGCGTACTACAGGGTGGGGCCAACGTCCTGACTTTC CASSVLQGGANVLTF
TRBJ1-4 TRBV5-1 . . TGCGCCAGCAGCCCGATGGGAGCAACTAATGAAAAACTGTTTTTT CASSPMGATNEKLFF
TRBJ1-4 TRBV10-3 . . TGTGCCATCAGCCCAGGTGGAGAAAAACTGTTTTTT CAISPGGEKLFF
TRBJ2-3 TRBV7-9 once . TGTGCCAGCAGTCAGGGTTACACAGATACGCAGTATTTT CASSQGYTDTQYF
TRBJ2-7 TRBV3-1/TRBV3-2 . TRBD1 TGTGCCAGCAGCCCGATCAGGGGACAGTACTACGAGCAGTACTTC CASSPIRGQYYEQYF